These 21 T cell receptor beta chains were all obtained from the same sample, sequenced in a study of CD8 T cells in Susac syndrome. Random-hexamer reverse transcription was applied to 0.5 to 1 ug RNA. One entry per CDR3 protein, called by TCRdb with MiXCR from the immunoSEQ multiplex PCR reads. The data hold some 200,000 distinct CDR3 sequences, with roughly nine tenths observed a single time. The sequenced sample was CD8+ T cells from PBMCs. Receptor source: a human donor with multiple sclerosis.

The chain combines TRBV30 with TRBJ1-1; unclear D gene. This CDR3 is built from 12 residues. The germline CDR1 and CDR2 sequences are GTSNPN and SVGIG (reference sequence). V was shortened by 2 bases and J by 7 bases, with 11 bases between the two germline ends. CDR3 coding DNA: TGTGCCTGGAGTTTACGAGGGATTGAAGCTTTCTTT. The encoded protein is CAWSLRGIEAFF.

V and J are TRBV20-1 and TRBJ2-3, with 7 bases that match TRBD2. J was trimmed by 2 bases and V by 3 bases; bases with no gene match: 11. Germline values: CDR1 DFQATT, CDR2 SNEGSKA (reference sequence). CDR3 length: 16 amino acids. CDR3 loop: CSASKGPGGITDTQYF. The DNA of the CDR3 is TGCAGTGCTAGTAAGGGTCCGGGAGGAATCACAGATACGCAGTATTTT.

The CDR3: CASQNSGANVLTF. The DNA of the CDR3 is TGTGCCAGCCAAAACTCTGGGGCCAACGTCCTGACTTTC. V gene TRBV19 combines with J gene TRBJ2-6; D unclear. CDR3 length equals 13 residues. Deletions cut 9 bases from V and 0 bases from J, with 6 bases between. From germline, CDR1 is LNHDA and CDR2 SQIVND (reference sequence).

The chain recombines TRBV19 with TRBJ1-1; possible D gene TRBD1, 6 bases. Trimming removed 7 bases from V and 0 bases from J, with 12 bases in between. Per the germline V gene, CDR1 is LNHDA and CDR2 is SQIVND (reference sequence). The CDR3 runs to 14 residues. In nucleotides, the CDR3 is TGTGCCAGTACTTCAGGGGCAATGAACACTGAAGCTTTCTTT. Translated, it gives CASTSGAMNTEAFF.

V usage is TRBV25-1 and J usage is TRBJ1-2; D might be TRBD1 (6 bases). Germline CDR1 is MGHDK and CDR2 is SYGVNS. This CDR3 comprises 13 residues. Trimming left V 2 bases short and J 6 bases short, with 10 bases between. The CDR3 bases are TGTGCCAGCAGTGAACTACAGGGCGATGGCTACACCTTC. It specifies CASSELQGDGYTF.

The chain is built from TRBV9 and TRBJ1-3, with 8 positions matching TRBD1. The CDR3 length is 17 residues. V lost 0 bases, J lost 2 bases, and 7 bases stayed unmatched. In germline, CDR1 is SGDLS, CDR2 YYNGEE. CDR3: CASSVERTGMAGNTIYF. CDR3 in DNA: TGTGCCAGCAGCGTAGAGAGGACAGGGATGGCTGGAAACACCATATATTTT.

The rearrangement joins TRBV6-5 to TRBJ2-3; D is perhaps TRBD2 (6 bases). The CDR3 is 16 amino acids. CDR1 and CDR2 from the germline V gene are MNHEY and SVGAGI. Trimming pared 4 bases from V and 3 bases from J, leaving 17 bases between. CDR3 nucleotides: TGTGCCAGCAGTTCTCTGCCTCCGGGGGAGACAGATACGCAGTATTTT. Residues: CASSSLPPGETDTQYF.

The chain employs TRBV27 and TRBJ1-1; 9 nucleotides align to TRBD1. The length of the CDR3 is 15 residues. Germline V gives CDR1 MNHEY, CDR2 SMNVEV (reference sequence). Germline trimming cut 4 bases from V and 0 bases from J; bases unmatched to any gene: 3. The CDR3 sequence is CASSSGTGLNTEAFF. The CDR3 bases are TGTGCCAGCAGTTCCGGGACAGGGCTGAACACTGAAGCTTTCTTT.

CDR3 DNA: TGTGCCAGCAGCCCCGGACTAGCGGGAATATTGGACAATGAGCAGTTCTTC. Protein sequence: CASSPGLAGILDNEQFF. The chain has TRBV6-1 and TRBJ2-1; 12 nucleotides match TRBD2. Unmatched junction bases numbered 11, after V lost 6 bases and J lost 5 bases. The CDR3 consists of 17 residues. Germline CDR1 reads MNHNS; CDR2 reads SASEGT.

DNA of the CDR3: TGTGCCTGGAGGGTGAGCTCCTATAATTCACCCCTCCACTTT. It specifies CAWRVSSYNSPLHF. The chain combines TRBV30 with TRBJ1-6; D gene uncertain. Germline V CDR1 and CDR2: GTSNPN, SVGIG (reference sequence). This CDR3 has 14 amino acids. Trimming left V 3 bases short and J 0 bases short, with 6 bases between.

This chain uses TRBV4-1 with TRBJ1-2; unclear D gene. Germline V gene lookup returns CDR1 MGHRA and CDR2 YSYEKL. Trimming removed 1 base from V and 3 bases from J, with 9 bases in between. This CDR3 is built from 14 residues. The CDR3 loop reads CASSQVGTDYGYTF. In nucleotides, the CDR3 is TGCGCCAGCAGCCAAGTAGGAACAGACTATGGCTACACCTTC.

This clonotype has more than one count but fewer than ten. The chain combines TRBV6-1 with TRBJ2-7, with 12 positions matching TRBD1. The CDR3 totals 18 residues. Germline CDR1 and CDR2: MNHNS and SASEGT. Germline trimming cut 6 bases from V and 2 bases from J; bases unmatched to any gene: 14. DNA of the CDR3: TGTGCCAGCAGACCCTTTCCGGGACAGGGGGCGAATCCCTACGAGCAGTACTTC. Amino acids: CASRPFPGQGANPYEQYF.

The chain employs TRBV25-1 and TRBJ2-1; 15 bases align to TRBD2. The V segment lost 2 bases and the J segment 7 bases; nucleotides outside the gene matches: 9. Germline lookup yields CDR1 MGHDK and CDR2 SYGVNS. This CDR3 region has 18 residues. The DNA for the CDR3 is TGTGCCAGCAGTGAAAGCGGACTAGCGGGGGGGCCGGAGAATGAGCAGTTCTTC. It encodes CASSESGLAGGPENEQFF. Full variable domain (rest looked up from reference TRBV25-1 and TRBJ2-1): EADIYQTPRYLVIGTGKKITLECSQTMGHDKMYWYQQDPGMELHLIHYSYGVNSTEKGDLSSESTVSRIRTEHFPLTLESARPSHTSQYLCASSESGLAGGPENEQFFGPGTRLTVL.

This sequence joins TRBV12-3 or TRBV12-4 and TRBJ2-1, with a possible D match to TRBD1 (6 bases). The CDR3 contains 14 residues. Trimming removed 7 bases from V and 4 bases from J, with 14 bases in between. For the CDR3, the DNA is TGTGCCAGCACCACCGGGACATTATACAATGAGCAGTTCTTC. Translation gives CASTTGTLYNEQFF.

The rearrangement links TRBV5-4 to TRBJ2-1; D perhaps matches TRBD2 (5 bases). Germline CDR1 reads SGHNT; CDR2 reads YYREEE (reference sequence). V was cut by 5 bases and J by 4 bases, with 13 bases left in between. The CDR3 consists of 14 residues. The CDR3, as DNA: TGTGCCAGCAGTAGGAGCGGTGCGTACAATGAGCAGTTCTTC. It specifies CASSRSGAYNEQFF.

The chain joins TRBV5-4 to TRBJ2-2; 11 bases map to TRBD2. J gave up 5 bases and V 4 bases, and 10 bases lay outside the gene matches. The CDR3 is made up of 17 amino acids. The V gene's germline CDR1 is SGHNT and CDR2 YYREEE (reference sequence). The CDR3 DNA reads TGTGCCAGCAGCCCGCCCGGGACTAGCGGTTCAACCGGGGAGCTGTTTTTT. This sequence encodes CASSPPGTSGSTGELFF. The full variable domain, completed using reference TRBV5-4 and TRBJ2-2, is ETGVTQSPTHLIKTRGQQVTLRCSSQSGHNTVSWYQQALGQGPQFIFQYYREEENGRGNFPPRFSGLQFPNYSSELNVNALELDDSALYLCASSPPGTSGSTGELFFGEGSRLTVL.

This clonotype came up once. This rearrangement joins TRBV7-9 to TRBJ2-5; D is unclear. The CDR3 length is 14 residues. The V end lost 2 bases, the J end lost 1 base, and 8 bases lay between the germline ends. In germline, CDR1 is SEHNR, CDR2 FQNEAQ (reference sequence). CDR3 loop: CASSLSSGQETQYF. CDR3 in DNA: TGTGCCAGCAGCTTATCATCCGGCCAAGAGACCCAGTACTTC.

This chain joins TRBV7-3 and TRBJ1-1; maybe TRBD1 (6 bases). The CDR3 covers 14 residues. Trimming took 1 base from V and 4 from J, leaving 10 bases between them. Germline assignment: CDR1 SGHTA and CDR2 FQGTGA. The CDR3 region has the DNA TGTGCCAGCAGCTTAATGGCAGGGGCCACTGAAGCTTTCTTT. This codes for CASSLMAGATEAFF. Based on the CDR3 plus reference TRBV7-3 and TRBJ1-1, the full variable domain is GAGVSQTPSNKVTEKGKYVELRCDPISGHTALYWYRQSLGQGPEFLIYFQGTGAADDSGLPNDRFFAVRPEGSVSTLKIQRTERGDSAVYLCASSLMAGATEAFFGQGTRLTVV.

The CDR3, as DNA: TGTGCCAGCAGCTCAGGGAATGCGGAGACCCAGTACTTC. This gives the protein CASSSGNAETQYF. This sequence joins TRBV7-9 and TRBJ2-5, with D possibly being TRBD1 (5 bases). Germline CDR1 SEHNR, CDR2 FQNEAQ (reference sequence). This CDR3 has 13 residues. V shed 4 bases and J shed 5 bases, with 11 bases lying between them.

The chain carries TRBV9 and TRBJ1-1, with 7 positions matching TRBD1. The germline V gene has CDR1 SGDLS and CDR2 YYNGEE. This CDR3 has 15 residues. V lost 3 bases and J lost 4; bases outside the gene matches: 9. CDR3 loop: CASSDPQGSSTEAFF. The CDR3 nucleotides are TGTGCCAGCAGCGACCCACAGGGGTCAAGCACTGAAGCTTTCTTT.

V and J are TRBV20-1 and TRBJ2-2, with 10 nucleotides matching TRBD2. Germline CDR1 is DFQATT and CDR2 is SNEGSKA (reference sequence). The CDR3 contains 15 residues. Trimming removed 1 base from V and 4 bases from J; junction bases left unmatched: 3. Here the CDR3 reads CSARGSGGVTGELFF. DNA for the CDR3: TGCAGTGCTAGAGGGAGCGGGGGGGTCACCGGGGAGCTGTTTTTT.